These T cell receptor beta chains were read from a single sample in a study of cytomegalovirus exposure and HLA in healthy donors. This table comes from immunoSEQ multiplex PCR, and its TCRdb copy is limited to in-frame clones, with some not included. The table shows some 140,000 clones, with roughly 83% occurring only once. The sample taken for sequencing was PBMCs. The receptors here all came from a young man in good health and CMV-seropositive. The CDR3 runs from the conserved cysteine through the conserved F or W. A D gene is named only where the DNA matches it firmly. For some rows the clone size is stated as once, few or many, or as a class when expanded; others skip it.

clone size	V gene	J gene	D gene	CDR3 DNA	CDR3 protein
NA	TRBV2	TRBJ1-4	NA	TGTGCCAGCAGAAGGGGGTACGGTGAAAAACTGTTTTTT	CASRRGYGEKLFF
once	TRBV4-3	TRBJ2-3	TRBD2	TGCGCCAGCAGCCAAGAGAGTAGCGGGGTCACAGGTACGCAGTATTTT	CASSQESSGVTGTQYF
NA	TRBV6-5	TRBJ1-1	TRBD1	TGTGCCAGCAGTTACTCGACAGGGCTGAACACTGAAGCTTTCTTT	CASSYSTGLNTEAFF
NA	TRBV11-3	TRBJ2-1	TRBD1	TGTGCCAGCAGCAGCTGGGGACAGCCTTACAATGAGCAGTTCTTC	CASSSWGQPYNEQFF
NA	TRBV4-3	TRBJ2-7	TRBD1	TGCGCCAGCAGCCAAGATAGGGGACAGAGGGGTTACTACGAGCAGTACTTC	CASSQDRGQRGYYEQYF
NA	TRBV28	TRBJ2-7	NA	TGTGCCAGCAGCTCGGGGGAGATCCGAGCGCTCGAGCAGTACTTC	CASSSGEIRALEQYF
NA	TRBV5-6	TRBJ2-6	NA	TGTGCCAGCAGGCAGATTACTGGGGCCAACGTCCTGACTTTC	CASRQITGANVLTF
NA	TRBV27	TRBJ1-5	NA	TGTGCCAGCAAGCAGGGAAATCAGCCCCAGCATTTT	CASKQGNQPQHF
few	TRBV9	TRBJ2-1	TRBD2	TGTGCCAGCAGCATAAAGCGGGAGGTCGGGGTCAATGAGCAGTTCTTC	CASSIKREVGVNEQFF
NA	TRBV28	TRBJ2-4	TRBD2	TGTGCCAGCAGTTTACGGCCCGAGGCGGGGGGGACGTACTTC	CASSLRPEAGGTYF
NA	TRBV27	TRBJ2-3	TRBD2	TGTGCCAGCAGTTACACCCGAGCGGGAGGAGGGGCAGATACGCAGTATTTT	CASSYTRAGGGADTQYF
NA	TRBV27	TRBJ1-1	NA	TGTGCCAGCAGTTTAGTACAGACCGGGAACACTGAAGCTTTCTTT	CASSLVQTGNTEAFF
NA	TRBV6-6	TRBJ2-1	TRBD2	TGTGCCAGCAGTTATACTAGCGGGATGAATGAGCAGTTCTTC	CASSYTSGMNEQFF
NA	TRBV29-1	TRBJ2-2	TRBD1	TGCAGCGTTGACCCACTGACAGGGTTGGCCGGGGAGCTGTTTTTT	CSVDPLTGLAGELFF
NA	TRBV7-8	TRBJ1-2	NA	TGTGCCAGCAGCTCCCCTGGACTGAACTATGGCTACACCTTC	CASSSPGLNYGYTF
NA	TRBV6-4	TRBJ1-1	NA	TGTGCCAGCAGTCGGGAGGTGAACACTGAAGCTTTCTTT	CASSREVNTEAFF
few	TRBV5-4	TRBJ2-3	TRBD2	TGTGCCAGCAGCTTGGCCGGGAGGGCATCAGATACGCAGTATTTT	CASSLAGRASDTQYF
NA	TRBV5-8	TRBJ1-1	NA	TGTGCCAGCAGTTCACCCTCGACTGGGAACACTGAAGCTTTCTTT	CASSSPSTGNTEAFF
NA	TRBV18	TRBJ2-1	TRBD2	TGTGCCAGCTCACCAGGGACTAGCGGGAGGGCCGACTACAATGAGCAGTTCTTC	CASSPGTSGRADYNEQFF
NA	TRBV6-5	TRBJ1-5	TRBD1	TGTGCCAGCAGGGGCGGACAGGCCAGCAATCAGCCCCAGCATTTT	CASRGGQASNQPQHF
NA	TRBV30	TRBJ2-3	NA	TGTGCCTGGAGTGTAGGGGCCACAGATACGCAGTATTTT	CAWSVGATDTQYF
NA	TRBV9	TRBJ2-1	TRBD2	TGTGCCAGCAGCGTGAAGATCCGGACAGGCACTAGCGGGGGAGATGAGCAGTTCTTC	CASSVKIRTGTSGGDEQFF
few	TRBV7-8	TRBJ1-4	TRBD1	TGTGCCAGCAGCTTAGATGGGACAGGATACGAAAAACTGTTTTTT	CASSLDGTGYEKLFF
once	TRBV5-6	TRBJ2-1	NA	TGTGCCAGCAGCTTGGCAAATGAGCAGTTCTTC	CASSLANEQFF
NA	TRBV6-1	TRBJ2-3	NA	TGTGCCAGCAGTGGGGGACACACAGATACGCAGTATTTT	CASSGGHTDTQYF
NA	TRBV28	TRBJ1-1	TRBD1	TGTGCCAGCAGTGACAACAGGGGGCTTTCTGAAGCTTTCTTT	CASSDNRGLSEAFF
NA	TRBV21-1	TRBJ2-7	NA	TGTGCCAGCAGCAAACGCAGCGGGAGTCCCGAGCAGTACTTC	CASSKRSGSPEQYF
NA	TRBV6-6	TRBJ2-1	NA	TGTGCCAGCAGTTACTCGAGGAATGAGCAGTTCTTC	CASSYSRNEQFF
NA	TRBV6-1	TRBJ1-5	TRBD1	TGTGCCAGCAGTGGACCACCGGGACAGGGGGCTACCCATAGCAATCAGCCCCAGCATTTT	CASSGPPGQGATHSNQPQHF
NA	TRBV29-1	TRBJ1-2	NA	TGCAGCGTTGGACAGAACAATGGCTACACCTTC	CSVGQNNGYTF
NA	TRBV6-5	TRBJ2-5	NA	TGTGCCAGCAGTTCTCCCGGGGAAGAGACCCAGTACTTC	CASSSPGEETQYF
NA	TRBV10-3	TRBJ2-1	TRBD2	TGTGCCACTGGACTAGCGGGAGGCTCCTACAATGAGCAGTTCTTC	CATGLAGGSYNEQFF
NA	TRBV4-2	TRBJ1-2	NA	TGTGCCAGCAGCCAAGACCACCGGCCCGGCAGGGACTATGGCTACACCTTC	CASSQDHRPGRDYGYTF
NA	TRBV27	TRBJ2-5	TRBD2	TGTGCCAGCAGTCCTGGGACTAGGAGGGAGACCCAGTACTTC	CASSPGTRRETQYF
NA	TRBV27	TRBJ1-6	TRBD1	TGTGCCAGCAGGTCCGCGTGGACAGGGGCAGGCTCCTATAATTCACCCCTCCACTTT	CASRSAWTGAGSYNSPLHF
NA	TRBV28	TRBJ1-4	TRBD1	TGTGCCAGCAGTTCCCCGACAGGGTTGAATGAAAAACTGTTTTTT	CASSSPTGLNEKLFF
NA	TRBV18	TRBJ1-5	NA	TGTGCCAGCTCAGCCTACAATCAGCCCCAGCATTTT	CASSAYNQPQHF
NA	TRBV28	TRBJ2-7	TRBD2	TGTGCCAGCTCGCCAGGGGCTAGCGGGGCCGGGGAGCAGTACTTC	CASSPGASGAGEQYF
NA	TRBV6-5	TRBJ2-7	TRBD1	TGTGCCAGCAGGCGACAGGGGGCGGGCGAGCAGTACTTC	CASRRQGAGEQYF
NA	TRBV28	TRBJ2-1	TRBD2	TGTGCCAGCAGTTCGGACTCTAGCGGGAGGGGGTACAATGAGCAGTTCTTC	CASSSDSSGRGYNEQFF
NA	TRBV4-1	TRBJ2-5	NA	TGCGCCAGCAGCCAGGCGGGTATTCAAGAGACCCAGTACTTC	CASSQAGIQETQYF
NA	TRBV4-3	TRBJ1-5	TRBD1	TGCGCCAGCAGCCAAGATCGGGCAGGGGGGAGCAATCAGCCCCAGCATTTT	CASSQDRAGGSNQPQHF
NA	TRBV11-2	TRBJ2-7	NA	TGTGCCAGCAGCTCTAACTACCCCGAGGGCGAGCAGTACTTC	CASSSNYPEGEQYF
NA	TRBV30	TRBJ2-1	TRBD2	TGTGCCTGGAGTCAGGGGACTAGCGGGTACTACAATGAGCAGTTCTTC	CAWSQGTSGYYNEQFF
NA	TRBV28	TRBJ1-1	NA	TGTGCCAGCAGTTTATTCCAGGGGATGAACACTGAAGCTTTCTTT	CASSLFQGMNTEAFF
NA	TRBV28	TRBJ1-5	TRBD1	TGTGCCAGCAGTTTATCAAAAAGGGGGCACCAGCCCCAGCATTTT	CASSLSKRGHQPQHF
NA	TRBV7-2	TRBJ2-4	TRBD1	TGTGCCAGCAGCTTGACAGGGAGCAACATTCAGTACTTC	CASSLTGSNIQYF
NA	TRBV7-2	TRBJ2-1	TRBD1	TGTGCCAGCAGCTCCGACAGGGGCTCCTACAATGAGCAGTTCTTC	CASSSDRGSYNEQFF